This T cell receptor beta chain was sequenced for a study of blood T cell repertoires in COVID-19. The wider study: From the United States, Italy and Spain came samples of acute and convalescent COVID-19.

Trimming at V came to 0 bases and at J to 1 base, leaving 2 bases not matched to a gene. The CDR3 contains 16 residues. Germline CDR1 and CDR2: LNHDA and SQIVND (reference sequence). Libraries were prepared by immunoSEQ multiplex PCR; TCRdb keeps only in-frame clonotypes and omits some of them. The sample includes 120,000 to 150,000 clones, roughly 89% of them seen just once. The J gene is TRBJ2-2, the V gene TRBV19; 7 bases agree with TRBD2. The sample comprised peripheral blood. The sequence was obtained from a woman between 50 and 59 years old with acute or convalescent COVID-19. CDR3 amino acids: CASSIDASGNTGELFF. In DNA, the CDR3 is TGTGCCAGTAGTATAGACGCTAGCGGGAACACCGGGGAGCTGTTTTTT.